A selection of T cell receptor beta chains follows, all from one sample in a study of T cells in Graves' hyperthyroidism and ophthalmopathy. One entry per CDR3 protein results from TCRdb running MiXCR on the multiplex PCR reads. Of some 650,000 distinct CDR3 sequences listed, about a sixth are singletons. Sequenced material: blood. The receptors derive from a woman in her thirties or forties with Graves' ophthalmopathy. Both conserved end residues are trimmed from each CDR3. The order of the fields is V gene, J gene, CDR3 protein.

TRBV18	TRBJ2-1	ASSPRDPAGGEQF
TRBV27	TRBJ2-7	ASSPWTGGIYEQY
TRBV30	TRBJ2-2	AWSVNRVTSGELF
TRBV20-1	TRBJ1-4	SARRVSVGEKLF
TRBV18	TRBJ2-7	ASSPDGSYEQY
TRBV11-1	TRBJ2-5	ASSSMNRGSETQY
TRBV5-8	TRBJ2-5	ASSLTTLSETQY
TRBV5-1	TRBJ1-4	ASSETGATNEKLF
TRBV7-2	TRBJ2-7	ASSSLNWAYEQY
TRBV5-4	TRBJ2-6	ASSLARGGGANVLT
TRBV7-2	TRBJ1-5	ASSWLYSNQPQH
TRBV19	TRBJ2-1	ASSMSNEQF
TRBV11-2	TRBJ1-3	ASSYSASGNTIY
TRBV2	TRBJ1-4	ASSAGSSNEKLF
TRBV5-8	TRBJ2-7	ASSFRVYEQY
TRBV6-9	TRBJ2-5	ASSLVSRGKETQY
TRBV6-5	TRBJ1-3	ASSYSTSSSSGNTIY
TRBV2	TRBJ1-2	ASRTGPNYGYT
TRBV7-9	TRBJ2-3	ASSLENTQY
TRBV10-3	TRBJ2-3	AISGNGNTDTQY
TRBV20-1	TRBJ2-3	SASNAGAGTDTQC